The rows below give T cell receptor beta chains drawn from one sample of a study of cytomegalovirus exposure and HLA in healthy donors. TCRdb's table, derived via immunoSEQ multiplex PCR, lists solely in-frame clones and lacks some. The sample yields about 120,000 clones, 17% seen once. Specimen: PBMCs. The receptors originated from a female donor in good health and CMV-seropositive. Both conserved end residues are part of each CDR3. The D gene is left open where the match is weak. Expanded clones get a size class; other rows say once, few or many, or leave the size out.

clone_size j_call d_call v_call cdr3_nt cdr3_aa
. TRBJ2-3 TRBD2 TRBV9 TGTGCCAGCAGCATAGGCCTAGCGGGAGATACGCAGTATTTT CASSIGLAGDTQYF
. TRBJ1-1 . TRBV7-9 TGTGCCAGCAGCTTAGTCACGGGGAGGGACACTGAAGCTTTCTTT CASSLVTGRDTEAFF
few TRBJ1-5 . TRBV28 TGTGCCAGCAGTTGGGGCGGCAATCAGCCCCAGCATTTT CASSWGGNQPQHF
few TRBJ2-1 . TRBV5-1 TGCGCCAGCAGCTTGCGTCCTCTCAATGAGCAGTTCTTC CASSLRPLNEQFF
. TRBJ1-5 . TRBV28 TGTGCCAGCAGCGCCCCGGTGTATCAGCCCCAGCATTTT CASSAPVYQPQHF
. TRBJ1-2 TRBD1 TRBV27 TGTGCCAGCGGGCCACAATGGACAGGGGGTGAGGGCTACACCTTC CASGPQWTGGEGYTF
. TRBJ1-1 . TRBV7-9 TGTGCCAGCAGGTTGGACTGGAGTATAACTGAAGCTTTCTTT CASRLDWSITEAFF
. TRBJ1-5 TRBD1 TRBV19 TGTGCCAGTACCACCGGGACAGGGGCCGACCAGCCCCAGCATTTT CASTTGTGADQPQHF
. TRBJ1-2 TRBD1 TRBV7-2 TGTGCCAGCAGCCGTTGGGACAGGATTAACTATGGCTACACCTTC CASSRWDRINYGYTF
. TRBJ2-1 TRBD2 TRBV27 TGTGCCAGCAGTTCCGGGACTAGCGGGAGAAATGAGCAGTTCTTC CASSSGTSGRNEQFF
. TRBJ2-2 TRBD1 TRBV7-7 TGTGCTACGGGGACAGGGACCACCGGGGAGCTGTTTTTT CATGTGTTGELFF
few TRBJ2-7 TRBD1 TRBV6-5 TGTGCCAGCAGTTACGGCTCACAGGGGGCTGGATACGAGCAGTACTTC CASSYGSQGAGYEQYF
. TRBJ1-5 TRBD1 TRBV30 TGTGCCTGGAGTGGCAACAGGGGTGTCAAACAGCCCCAGCATTTT CAWSGNRGVKQPQHF
few TRBJ1-5 TRBD1 TRBV5-6 TGTGCCAGCAGCGCCGGGACAGGGTTCCAGCCCCAGCATTTT CASSAGTGFQPQHF
few TRBJ2-7 . TRBV28 TGTGCCAGCGGAGAGACAGGCTACGAGCAGTACTTC CASGETGYEQYF
few TRBJ1-1 TRBD1 TRBV28 TGTGCCAGCAGTTTAGGATTTCTGGGGGACAGGAGATCGAGCACTGAAGCTTTCTTT CASSLGFLGDRRSSTEAFF
. TRBJ2-2 TRBD1 TRBV27 TGTGCCAGCAGTCCCACAGGGGGCTACACCGGGGAGCTGTTTTTT CASSPTGGYTGELFF
few TRBJ1-1 TRBD1 TRBV27 TGTGCCAGCAGTTTTCCAGGGGGCGCGGAAGCTTTCTTT CASSFPGGAEAFF
few TRBJ2-7 TRBD2 TRBV4-3 TGCGCCAGCAGCCAAGGGTTTGGGCGGGAGGACTACGAGCAGTACTTC CASSQGFGREDYEQYF
. TRBJ2-3 TRBD2 TRBV6-5 TGTGCCAGCAGTTACGGACTAGCTAGGGATACGCAGTATTTT CASSYGLARDTQYF
few TRBJ2-5 . TRBV7-8 TGTGCCAGCAGCCAAGCTTGGAGACAGGGAGGTTTTCAAGAGACCCAGTACTTC CASSQAWRQGGFQETQYF
few TRBJ2-3 TRBD2 TRBV4-2 TGTGCCAGCAGCGCACAGACTAGCGGAAGCACAGATACGCAGTATTTT CASSAQTSGSTDTQYF
. TRBJ1-1 TRBD1 TRBV9 TGTGCCAGCAGCGCACAGGGGGGAAACACTGAAGCTTTCTTT CASSAQGGNTEAFF
. TRBJ1-1 . TRBV7-3 TGTGCCAGCAGCTTAAGGCCTACAGGGAGCGCTGAAGCTTTCTTT CASSLRPTGSAEAFF
few TRBJ1-5 . TRBV7-9 TGTGCCAGCAGCTTAGCCTCCTATCAGCCCCAGCATTTT CASSLASYQPQHF
few TRBJ1-2 TRBD1 TRBV6-6 TGTGCCAGCAGTTACTCGGGACAGTCGTATGGCTACACCTTC CASSYSGQSYGYTF
. TRBJ1-1 . TRBV20-1 TGCAGTGCTAGTGGCGGGGCTGAAGCTTTCTTT CSASGGAEAFF